This T cell receptor beta chain was sequenced during a study of T-cell memory formation after mild COVID-19. Study findings and constraints: There were some responding clones in pre-infection memory, which suggested that cross-reactive memory had joined.

This clonotype showed up many times. Its antigen is as yet unknown. TCRdb recomputed calls from the 5' RACE reads with MiXCR, one row per CDR3 protein. This sample has roughly 600,000 distinct CDR3 sequences; 18% occur once, and the top ten carry more than 10%. Sequencing was carried out using PBMCs or a T cell subset sorted from them (not recorded which). The sequence was collected from an adult woman who had mild COVID-19 (a few samples of this study predate the infection). Cell type and time point are not known.

CDR3: CASSLVTSGEYNEQFF. For the CDR3, the DNA is TGCGCCAGCAGCTTGGTGACTAGCGGGGAGTACAATGAGCAGTTCTTC. This chain joins TRBV5-1 and TRBJ2-1; 11 bases are shared with TRBD2. The junction had 3 bases not matched to a gene; V was cut back by 0 bases and J by 4 bases. The CDR3 spans 16 residues. From germline, CDR1 is SGHRS and CDR2 YFSETQ.